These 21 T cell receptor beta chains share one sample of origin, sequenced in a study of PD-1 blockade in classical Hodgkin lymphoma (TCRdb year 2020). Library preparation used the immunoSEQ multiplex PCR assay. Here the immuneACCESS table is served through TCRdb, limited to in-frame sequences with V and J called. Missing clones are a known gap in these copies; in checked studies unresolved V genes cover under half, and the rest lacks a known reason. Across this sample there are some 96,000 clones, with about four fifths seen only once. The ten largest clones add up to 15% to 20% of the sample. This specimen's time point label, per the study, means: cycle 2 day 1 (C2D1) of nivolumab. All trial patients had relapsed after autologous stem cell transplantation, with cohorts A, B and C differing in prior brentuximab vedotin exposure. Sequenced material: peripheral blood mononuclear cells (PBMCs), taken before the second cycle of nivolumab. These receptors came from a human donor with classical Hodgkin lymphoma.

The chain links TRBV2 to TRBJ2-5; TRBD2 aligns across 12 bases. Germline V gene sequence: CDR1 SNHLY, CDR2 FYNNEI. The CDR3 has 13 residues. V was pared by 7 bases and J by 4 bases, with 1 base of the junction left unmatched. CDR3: CASTGLAGETQYF. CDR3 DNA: TGTGCCAGCACGGGACTAGCGGGAGAGACCCAGTACTTC. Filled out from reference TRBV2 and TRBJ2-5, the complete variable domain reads EPEVTQTPSHQVTQMGQEVILRCVPISNHLYFYWYRQILGQKVEFLVSFYNNEISEKSEIFDDQFSVERPDGSNFTLKIRSTKLEDSAMYFCASTGLAGETQYFGPGTRLLVL.

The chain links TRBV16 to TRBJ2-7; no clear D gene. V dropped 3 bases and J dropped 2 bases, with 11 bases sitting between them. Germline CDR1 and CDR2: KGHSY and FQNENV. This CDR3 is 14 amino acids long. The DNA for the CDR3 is TGTGCCAGCAGCCAGGGAACCCTCCCCTACGAGCAGTACTTC. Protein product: CASSQGTLPYEQYF.

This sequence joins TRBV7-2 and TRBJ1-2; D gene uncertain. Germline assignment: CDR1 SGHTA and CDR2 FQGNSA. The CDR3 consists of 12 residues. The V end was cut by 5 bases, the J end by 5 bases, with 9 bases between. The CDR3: CASSARDYGYTF. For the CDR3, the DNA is TGTGCCAGCAGCGCCCGGGATTATGGCTACACCTTC.

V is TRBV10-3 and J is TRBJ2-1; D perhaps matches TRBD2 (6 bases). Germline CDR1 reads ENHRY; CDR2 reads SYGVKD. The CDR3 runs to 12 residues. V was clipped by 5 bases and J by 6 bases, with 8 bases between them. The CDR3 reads CAISRGGNEQFF. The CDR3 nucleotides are TGTGCCATCAGTAGGGGAGGCAATGAGCAGTTCTTC.

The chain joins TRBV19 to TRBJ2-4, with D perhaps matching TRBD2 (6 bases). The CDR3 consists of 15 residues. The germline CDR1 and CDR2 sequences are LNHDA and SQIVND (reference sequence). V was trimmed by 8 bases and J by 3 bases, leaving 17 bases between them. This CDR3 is CASSDGGFGKNIQYF. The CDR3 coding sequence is TGTGCCAGTTCTGATGGGGGGTTTGGCAAAAACATTCAGTACTTC.

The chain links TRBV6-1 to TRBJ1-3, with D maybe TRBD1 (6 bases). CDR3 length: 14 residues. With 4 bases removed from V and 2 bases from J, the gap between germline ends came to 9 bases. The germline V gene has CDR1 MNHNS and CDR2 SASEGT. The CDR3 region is CASSVQGAGNTIYF. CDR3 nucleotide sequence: TGTGCCAGCAGTGTACAGGGCGCTGGAAACACCATATATTTT.

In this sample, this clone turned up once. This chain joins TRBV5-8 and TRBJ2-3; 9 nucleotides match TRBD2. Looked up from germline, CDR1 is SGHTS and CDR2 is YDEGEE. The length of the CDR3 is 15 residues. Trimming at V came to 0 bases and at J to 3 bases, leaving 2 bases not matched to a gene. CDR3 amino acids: CASSLVLAGTDTQYF. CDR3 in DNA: TGTGCCAGCAGCTTGGTTCTAGCGGGAACAGATACGCAGTATTTT.

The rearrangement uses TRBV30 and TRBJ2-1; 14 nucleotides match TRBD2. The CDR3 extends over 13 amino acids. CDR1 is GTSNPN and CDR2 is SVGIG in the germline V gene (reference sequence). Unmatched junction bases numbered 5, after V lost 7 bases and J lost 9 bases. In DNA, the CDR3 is TGTGCCTCCGGGACTAGCGGGAGAGGTGAGCAGTTCTTC. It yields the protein CASGTSGRGEQFF.

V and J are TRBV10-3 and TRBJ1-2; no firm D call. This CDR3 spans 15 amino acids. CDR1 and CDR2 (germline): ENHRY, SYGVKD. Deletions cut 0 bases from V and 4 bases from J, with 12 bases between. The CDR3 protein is CAISESGRIPYGYTF. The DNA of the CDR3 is TGTGCCATCAGTGAGTCGGGGAGGATTCCCTATGGCTACACCTTC.

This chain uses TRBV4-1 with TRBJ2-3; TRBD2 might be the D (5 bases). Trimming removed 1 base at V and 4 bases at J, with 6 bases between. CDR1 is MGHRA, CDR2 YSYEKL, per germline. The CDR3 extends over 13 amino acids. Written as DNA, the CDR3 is TGCGCCAGCAGCCAAGTCGGGGCAGATACGCAGTATTTT. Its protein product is CASSQVGADTQYF.

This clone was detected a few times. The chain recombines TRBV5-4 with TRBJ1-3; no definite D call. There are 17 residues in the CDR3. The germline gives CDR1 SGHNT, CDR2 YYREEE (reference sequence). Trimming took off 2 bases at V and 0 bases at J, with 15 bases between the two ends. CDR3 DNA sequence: TGTGCCAGCAGCTTCGACCTGGGTCGAGCCTCTGGAAACACCATATATTTT. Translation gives CASSFDLGRASGNTIYF.

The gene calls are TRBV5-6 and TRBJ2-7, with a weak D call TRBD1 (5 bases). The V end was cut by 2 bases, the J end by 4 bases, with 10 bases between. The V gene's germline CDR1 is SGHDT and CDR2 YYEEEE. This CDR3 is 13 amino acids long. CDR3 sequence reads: CASSFQGLYEQYF. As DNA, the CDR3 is TGTGCCAGCAGCTTTCAGGGTTTATACGAGCAGTACTTC.

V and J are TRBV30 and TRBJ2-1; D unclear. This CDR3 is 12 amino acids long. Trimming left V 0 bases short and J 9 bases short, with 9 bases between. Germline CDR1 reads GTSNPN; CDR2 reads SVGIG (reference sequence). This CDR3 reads CAWSVEASEQFF. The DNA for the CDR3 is TGTGCCTGGAGTGTAGAAGCGAGTGAGCAGTTCTTC.

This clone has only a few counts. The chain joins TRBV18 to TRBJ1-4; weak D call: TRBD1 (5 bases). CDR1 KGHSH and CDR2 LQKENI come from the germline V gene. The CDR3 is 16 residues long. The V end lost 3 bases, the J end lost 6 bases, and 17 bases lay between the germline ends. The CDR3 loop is CASSPLQGNTDEKLFF. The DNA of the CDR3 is TGTGCCAGCTCACCGCTCCAGGGAAATACCGATGAAAAACTGTTTTTT.

The CDR3 DNA reads as TGCAGCGGCACAGGAGCCAAAAACATTCAGTACTTC. Its protein is CSGTGAKNIQYF. This sequence joins TRBV29-1 and TRBJ2-4; TRBD1 might be the D (5 bases). With 7 bases removed from V and 0 bases from J, the gap between germline ends came to 7 bases. The CDR3 runs to 12 residues. From germline, CDR1 is SQVTM and CDR2 ANQGSEA.

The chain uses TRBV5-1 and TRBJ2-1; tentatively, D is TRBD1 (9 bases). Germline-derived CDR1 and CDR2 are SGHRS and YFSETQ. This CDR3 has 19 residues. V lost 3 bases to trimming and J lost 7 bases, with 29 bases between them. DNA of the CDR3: TGCGCCAGCAGCTATACAGGGGGCCTGGGTGGAAGCGGGAGTAATGAGCAGTTCTTC. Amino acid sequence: CASSYTGGLGGSGSNEQFF.

This CDR3 is CAWSVSSSNEQYF. The CDR3 DNA is TGTGCCTGGAGTGTATCGTCATCCAACGAGCAGTACTTC. The V call is TRBV30, the J call TRBJ2-7; D is ambiguous. The CDR3 contains 13 residues. Germline assignment: CDR1 GTSNPN and CDR2 SVGIG (reference sequence). V lost 0 bases to trimming and J lost 5 bases, with 11 bases between them.

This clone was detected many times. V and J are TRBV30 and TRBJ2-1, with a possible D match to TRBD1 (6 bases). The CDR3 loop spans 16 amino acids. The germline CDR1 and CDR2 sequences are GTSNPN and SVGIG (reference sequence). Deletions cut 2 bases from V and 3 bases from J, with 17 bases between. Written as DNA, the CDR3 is TGTGCCTGGAGTCCACTACAGGGATTTCTCTACAATGAGCAGTTCTTC. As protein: CAWSPLQGFLYNEQFF.

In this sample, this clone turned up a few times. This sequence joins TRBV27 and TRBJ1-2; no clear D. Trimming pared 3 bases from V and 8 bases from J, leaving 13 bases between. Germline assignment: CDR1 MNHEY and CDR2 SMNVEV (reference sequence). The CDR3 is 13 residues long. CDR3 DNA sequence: TGTGCCAGCAGTTTTTCAGGCCCCCAGGGCTACACCTTC. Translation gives CASSFSGPQGYTF.

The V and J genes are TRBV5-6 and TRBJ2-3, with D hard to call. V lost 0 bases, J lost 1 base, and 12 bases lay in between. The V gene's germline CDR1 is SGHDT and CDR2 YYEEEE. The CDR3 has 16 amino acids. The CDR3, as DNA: TGTGCCAGCAGCTTGGCCCGTGGGTTTCGCACAGATACGCAGTATTTT. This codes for CASSLARGFRTDTQYF.

CDR3 sequence: CASRSSGGSYEQYF. CDR3 bases: TGTGCCAGTAGATCTAGCGGAGGCTCCTACGAGCAGTACTTC. The chain couples TRBV6-5 to TRBJ2-7; 7 bases are shared with TRBD2. The length of the CDR3 is 14 residues. The V gene end was trimmed by 9 bases and the J gene end by 0 bases; junction bases not matched to a gene: 8. The germline V gene has CDR1 MNHEY and CDR2 SVGAGI.